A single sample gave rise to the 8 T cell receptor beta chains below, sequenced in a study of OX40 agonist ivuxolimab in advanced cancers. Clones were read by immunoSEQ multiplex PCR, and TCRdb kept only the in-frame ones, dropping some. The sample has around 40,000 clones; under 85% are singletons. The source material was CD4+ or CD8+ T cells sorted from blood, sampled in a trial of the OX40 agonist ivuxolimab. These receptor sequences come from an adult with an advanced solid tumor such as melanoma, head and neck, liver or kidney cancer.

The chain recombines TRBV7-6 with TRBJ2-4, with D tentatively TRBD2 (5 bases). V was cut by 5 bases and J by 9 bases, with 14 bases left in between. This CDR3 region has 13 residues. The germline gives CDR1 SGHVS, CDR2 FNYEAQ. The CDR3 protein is CASSEWGGGIQYF. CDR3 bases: TGTGCCAGCAGCGAGTGGGGTGGAGGCATTCAGTACTTC.

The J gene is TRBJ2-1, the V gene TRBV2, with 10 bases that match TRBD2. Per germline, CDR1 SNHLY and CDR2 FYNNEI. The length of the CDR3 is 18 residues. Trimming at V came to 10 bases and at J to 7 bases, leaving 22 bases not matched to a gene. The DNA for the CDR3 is TGTGCCACCCCAGGGGGCTCTAGCGGGGGCTCCTATCGAAATGAGCAGTTCTTC. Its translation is CATPGGSSGGSYRNEQFF.

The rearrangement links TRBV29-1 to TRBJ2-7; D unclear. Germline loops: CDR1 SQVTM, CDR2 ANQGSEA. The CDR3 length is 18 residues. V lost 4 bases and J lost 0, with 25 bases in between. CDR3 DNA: TGCAGCGTTGTACCCTTTGATGTGTGGGGAATGAGCTCCTACGAGCAGTACTTC. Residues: CSVVPFDVWGMSSYEQYF.

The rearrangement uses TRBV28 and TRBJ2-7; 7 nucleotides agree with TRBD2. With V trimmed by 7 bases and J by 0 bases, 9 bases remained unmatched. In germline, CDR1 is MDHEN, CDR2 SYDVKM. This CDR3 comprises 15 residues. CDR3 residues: CASTWGGTSSYEQYF. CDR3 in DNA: TGTGCCAGCACCTGGGGGGGGACGAGCTCCTACGAGCAGTACTTC.

This chain's CDR3 is CASSDSGLAAYNEQFF. The CDR3 DNA reads TGTGCCAGCAGTGACTCGGGACTAGCGGCTTACAATGAGCAGTTCTTC. The chain has TRBV6-4 and TRBJ2-1; 11 bases align to TRBD2. The germline V gene encodes CDR1 MRHNA and CDR2 SNTAGT. The CDR3 length is 16 residues. V lost 0 bases to trimming and J lost 4 bases; unmatched junction nucleotides: 2.

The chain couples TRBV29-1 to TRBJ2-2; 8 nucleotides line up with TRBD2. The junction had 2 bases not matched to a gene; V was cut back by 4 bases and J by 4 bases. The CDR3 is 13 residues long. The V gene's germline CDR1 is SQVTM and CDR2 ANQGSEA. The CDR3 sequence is CSVVLAVTGELFF. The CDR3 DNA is TGCAGCGTTGTACTAGCGGTCACCGGGGAGCTGTTTTTT.

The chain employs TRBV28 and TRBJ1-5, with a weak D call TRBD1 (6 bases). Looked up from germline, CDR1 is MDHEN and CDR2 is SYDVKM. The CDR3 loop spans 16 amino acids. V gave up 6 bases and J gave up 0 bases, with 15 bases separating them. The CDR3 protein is CASRLGTLYSNQPQHF. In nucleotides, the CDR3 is TGTGCCAGCAGACTAGGGACACTCTATAGCAATCAGCCCCAGCATTTT.

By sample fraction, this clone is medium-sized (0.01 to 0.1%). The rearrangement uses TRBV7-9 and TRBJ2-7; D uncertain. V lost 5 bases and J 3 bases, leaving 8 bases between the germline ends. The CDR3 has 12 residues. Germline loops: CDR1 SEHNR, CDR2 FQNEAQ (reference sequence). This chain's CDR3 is CASSPLSYEQYF. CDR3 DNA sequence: TGTGCCAGCAGCCCTCTGAGCTACGAGCAGTACTTC. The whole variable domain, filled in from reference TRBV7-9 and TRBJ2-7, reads DTGVSQNPRHKITKRGQNVTFRCDPISEHNRLYWYRQTLGQGPEFLTYFQNEAQLEKSRLLSDRFSAERPKGSFSTLEIQRTEQGDSAMYLCASSPLSYEQYFGPGTRLTVT.